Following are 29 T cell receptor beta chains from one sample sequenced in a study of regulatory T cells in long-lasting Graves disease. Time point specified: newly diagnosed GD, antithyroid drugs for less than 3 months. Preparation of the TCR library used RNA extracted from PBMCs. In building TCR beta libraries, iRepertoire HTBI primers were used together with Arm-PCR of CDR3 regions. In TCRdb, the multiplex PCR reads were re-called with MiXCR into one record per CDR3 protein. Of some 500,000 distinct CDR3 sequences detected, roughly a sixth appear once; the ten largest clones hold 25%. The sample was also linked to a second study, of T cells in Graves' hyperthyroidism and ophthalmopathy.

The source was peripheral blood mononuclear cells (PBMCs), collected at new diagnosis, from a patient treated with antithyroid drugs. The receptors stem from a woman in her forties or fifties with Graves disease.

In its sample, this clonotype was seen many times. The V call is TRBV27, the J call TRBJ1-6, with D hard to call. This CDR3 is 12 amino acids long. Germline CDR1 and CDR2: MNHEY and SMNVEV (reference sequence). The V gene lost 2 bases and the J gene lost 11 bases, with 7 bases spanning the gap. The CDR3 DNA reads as TGTGCCAGCAGTTTAGGCAGAACACCCCTCCACTTT. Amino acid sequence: CASSLGRTPLHF.

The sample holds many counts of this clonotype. The CDR3 here is CASSAGVGSGGYNEQFF. CDR3 in DNA: TGTGCCAGCAGCGCAGGGGTTGGGAGCGGGGGCTACAATGAGCAGTTCTTC. The V call is TRBV9, the J call TRBJ2-1, with 8 bases that match TRBD2. CDR1 is SGDLS, CDR2 YYNGEE, per germline. This CDR3 comprises 17 residues. J lost 3 bases, V lost 3 bases, and 11 bases had no gene match. Full variable domain (rest looked up from reference TRBV9 and TRBJ2-1): DSGVTQTPKHLITATGQRVTLRCSPRSGDLSVYWYQQSLDQGLQFLIQYYNGEERAKGNILERFSAQQFPDLHSELNLSSLELGDSALYFCASSAGVGSGGYNEQFFGPGTRLTVL.

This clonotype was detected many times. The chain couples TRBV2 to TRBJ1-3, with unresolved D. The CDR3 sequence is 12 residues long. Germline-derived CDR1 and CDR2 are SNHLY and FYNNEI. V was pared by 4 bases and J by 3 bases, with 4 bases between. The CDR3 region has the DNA TGTGCCAGCAGTGGGAATGGAAACACCATATATTTT. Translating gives CASSGNGNTIYF.

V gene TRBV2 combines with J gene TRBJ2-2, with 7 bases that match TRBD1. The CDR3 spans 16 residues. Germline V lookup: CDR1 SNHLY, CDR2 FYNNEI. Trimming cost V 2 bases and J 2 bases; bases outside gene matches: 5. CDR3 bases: TGTGCCAGCAGTGAACAGGGGGTTCTCAACACCGGGGAGCTGTTTTTT. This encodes CASSEQGVLNTGELFF.

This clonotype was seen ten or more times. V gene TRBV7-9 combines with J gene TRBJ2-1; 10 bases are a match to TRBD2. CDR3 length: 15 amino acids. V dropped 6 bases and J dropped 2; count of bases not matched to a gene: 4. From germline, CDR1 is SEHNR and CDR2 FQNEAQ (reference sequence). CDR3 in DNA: TGTGCCAGCAGTGCTAGCGGGGGAACCTACAATGAGCAGTTCTTC. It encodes CASSASGGTYNEQFF.

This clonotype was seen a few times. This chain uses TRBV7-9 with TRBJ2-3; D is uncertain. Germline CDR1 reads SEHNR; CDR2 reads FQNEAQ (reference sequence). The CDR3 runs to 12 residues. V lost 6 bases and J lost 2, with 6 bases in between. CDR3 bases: TGTGCCAGCAGTTGGACCACAGATACGCAGTATTTT. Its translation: CASSWTTDTQYF.

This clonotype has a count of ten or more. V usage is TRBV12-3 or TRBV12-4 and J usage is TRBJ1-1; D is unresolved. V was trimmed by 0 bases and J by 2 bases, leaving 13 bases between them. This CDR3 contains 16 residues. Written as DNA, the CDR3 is TGTGCCAGCAGTTTAGCAGGAGCGGTCTCCAACACTGAAGCTTTCTTT. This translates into CASSLAGAVSNTEAFF.

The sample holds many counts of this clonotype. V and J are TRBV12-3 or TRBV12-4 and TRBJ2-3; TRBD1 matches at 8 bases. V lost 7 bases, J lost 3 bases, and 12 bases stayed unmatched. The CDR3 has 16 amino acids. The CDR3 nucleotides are TGTGCCAGCAACCTACTCGGACAGGGCCGGACAGATACGCAGTATTTT. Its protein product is CASNLLGQGRTDTQYF.

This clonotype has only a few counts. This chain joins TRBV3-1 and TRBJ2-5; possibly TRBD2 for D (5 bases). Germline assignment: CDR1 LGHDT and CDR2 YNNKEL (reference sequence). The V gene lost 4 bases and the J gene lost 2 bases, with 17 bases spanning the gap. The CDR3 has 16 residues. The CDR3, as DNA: TGTGCCAGCAGCCCCAGAGGTTCAGCGGTTCAAGAGACCCAGTACTTC. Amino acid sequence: CASSPRGSAVQETQYF.

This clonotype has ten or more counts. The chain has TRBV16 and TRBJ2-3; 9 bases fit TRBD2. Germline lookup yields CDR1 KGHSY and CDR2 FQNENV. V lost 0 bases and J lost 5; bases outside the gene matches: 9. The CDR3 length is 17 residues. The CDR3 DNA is TGTGCCAGCAGCCAATCAGGAGGGCGGGGGGGGATAGATACGCAGTATTTT. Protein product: CASSQSGGRGGIDTQYF.

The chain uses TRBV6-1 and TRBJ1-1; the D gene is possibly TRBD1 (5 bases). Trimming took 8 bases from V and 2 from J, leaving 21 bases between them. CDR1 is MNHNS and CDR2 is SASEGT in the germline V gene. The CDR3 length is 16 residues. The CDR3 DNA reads TGTGCCAGCGGCCGGGGCATCCGGAAATCTAACACTGAAGCTTTCTTT. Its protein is CASGRGIRKSNTEAFF.

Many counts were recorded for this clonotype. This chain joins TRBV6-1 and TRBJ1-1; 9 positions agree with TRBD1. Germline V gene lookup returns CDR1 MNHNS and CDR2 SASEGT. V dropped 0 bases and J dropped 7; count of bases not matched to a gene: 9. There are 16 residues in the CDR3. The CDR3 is CASSEAKWTGEGEAFF. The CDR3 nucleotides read TGTGCCAGCAGTGAAGCTAAATGGACAGGGGAAGGTGAAGCTTTCTTT.

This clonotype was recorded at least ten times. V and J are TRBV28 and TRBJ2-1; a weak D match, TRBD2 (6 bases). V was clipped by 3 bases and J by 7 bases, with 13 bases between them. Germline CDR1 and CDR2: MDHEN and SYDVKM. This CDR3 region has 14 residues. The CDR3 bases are TGTGCCAGCAGTTTTATATCGGAGGGAAATGAGCAGTTCTTC. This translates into CASSFISEGNEQFF. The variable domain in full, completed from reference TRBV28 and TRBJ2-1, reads DVKVTQSSRYLVKRTGEKVFLECVQDMDHENMFWYRQDPGLGLRLIYFSYDVKMKEKGDIPEGYSVSREKKERFSLILESASTNQTSMYLCASSFISEGNEQFFGPGTRLTVL.

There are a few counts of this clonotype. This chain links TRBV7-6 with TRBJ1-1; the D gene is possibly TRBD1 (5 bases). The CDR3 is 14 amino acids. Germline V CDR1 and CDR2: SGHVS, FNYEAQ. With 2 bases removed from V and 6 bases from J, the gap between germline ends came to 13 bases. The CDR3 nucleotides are TGTGCCAGCAGCTTAAGGGGCGAAAGCGCTGAAGCTTTCTTT. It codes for CASSLRGESAEAFF.

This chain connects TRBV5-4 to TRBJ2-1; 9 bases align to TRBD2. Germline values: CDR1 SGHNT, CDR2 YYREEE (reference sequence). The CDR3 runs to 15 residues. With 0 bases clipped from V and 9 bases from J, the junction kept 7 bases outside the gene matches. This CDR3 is CASSLGAGGRGEQFF. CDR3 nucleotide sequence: TGTGCCAGCAGCTTGGGAGCGGGGGGCCGCGGTGAGCAGTTCTTC.

DNA of the CDR3: TGTGCCAGCACCCCCGGGACTAGCAATGAGCAGTTCTTC. Protein: CASTPGTSNEQFF. V is TRBV2 and J is TRBJ2-1; 8 nucleotides match TRBD2. V lost 7 bases and J lost 6; bases outside the gene matches: 5. This CDR3 is 13 amino acids long. Germline assignment: CDR1 SNHLY and CDR2 FYNNEI. The whole variable domain, remainder taken from reference TRBV2 and TRBJ2-1, is EPEVTQTPSHQVTQMGQEVILRCVPISNHLYFYWYRQILGQKVEFLVSFYNNEISEKSEIFDDQFSVERPDGSNFTLKIRSTKLEDSAMYFCASTPGTSNEQFFGPGTRLTVL.

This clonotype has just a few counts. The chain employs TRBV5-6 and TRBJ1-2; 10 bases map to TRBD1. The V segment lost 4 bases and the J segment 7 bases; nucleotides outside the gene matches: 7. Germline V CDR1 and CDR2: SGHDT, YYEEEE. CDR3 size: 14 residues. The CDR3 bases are TGTGCCAGCAGCATAGGACAGGGGGTAGGTGGCTACACCTTC. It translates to CASSIGQGVGGYTF.

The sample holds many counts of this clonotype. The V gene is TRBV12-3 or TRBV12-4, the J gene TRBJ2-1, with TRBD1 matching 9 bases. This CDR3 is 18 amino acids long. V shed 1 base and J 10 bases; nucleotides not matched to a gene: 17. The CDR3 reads CASSLGGFWDRDDQEQFF. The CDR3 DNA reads TGTGCCAGCAGTTTAGGAGGTTTTTGGGACAGGGACGACCAAGAGCAGTTCTTC.

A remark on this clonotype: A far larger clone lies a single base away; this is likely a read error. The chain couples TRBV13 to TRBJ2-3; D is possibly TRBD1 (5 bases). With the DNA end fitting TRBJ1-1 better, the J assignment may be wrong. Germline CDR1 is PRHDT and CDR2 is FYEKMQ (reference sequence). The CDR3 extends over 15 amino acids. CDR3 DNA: TGTGCCAGCAGTTTGAAGGGACGCCCAAACTCTGAAGCTTTCTTT. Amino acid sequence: CASSLKGRPNSEAFF.

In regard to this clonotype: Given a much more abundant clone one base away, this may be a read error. The CDR3 loop reads CASSSLGRIRTGYTF. DNA of the CDR3: TGTGCCAGCAGCAGCCTGGGACGAATCAGGACCGGCTACACCTTC. The genes are TRBV3-1 and TRBJ1-2, with D possibly matching TRBD1 (5 bases). The CDR3 covers 15 residues. V lost 5 bases and J lost 8, with 21 bases in between. Germline V gene sequence: CDR1 LGHDT, CDR2 YNNKEL (reference sequence).

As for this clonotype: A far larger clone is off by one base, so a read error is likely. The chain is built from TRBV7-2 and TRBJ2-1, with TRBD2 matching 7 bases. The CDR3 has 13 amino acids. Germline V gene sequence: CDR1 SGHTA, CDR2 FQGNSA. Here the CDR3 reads CASSFKGGETRYF. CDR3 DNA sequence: TGTGCCAGCAGCTTTAAGGGAGGGGAGACCCGGTACTTC.

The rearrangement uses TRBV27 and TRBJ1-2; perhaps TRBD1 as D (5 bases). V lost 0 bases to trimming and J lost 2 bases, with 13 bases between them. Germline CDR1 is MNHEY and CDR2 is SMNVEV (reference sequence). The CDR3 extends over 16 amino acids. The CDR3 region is CASSLSRWQGNYGYTF. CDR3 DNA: TGTGCCAGCAGTTTATCCCGGTGGCAGGGAAACTATGGCTACACCTTC.

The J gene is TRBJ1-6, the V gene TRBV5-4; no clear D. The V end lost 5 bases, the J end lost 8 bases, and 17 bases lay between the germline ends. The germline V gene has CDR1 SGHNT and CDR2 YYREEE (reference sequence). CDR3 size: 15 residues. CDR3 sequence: CASSFYVGSDSPLHF. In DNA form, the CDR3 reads TGTGCCAGCAGTTTTTACGTCGGGTCGGATTCACCCCTCCACTTT.

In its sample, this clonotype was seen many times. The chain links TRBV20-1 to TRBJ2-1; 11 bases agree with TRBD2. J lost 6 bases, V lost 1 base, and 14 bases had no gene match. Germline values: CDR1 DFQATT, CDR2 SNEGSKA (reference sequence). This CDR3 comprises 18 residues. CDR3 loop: CSARGPPETSGGGNEQFF. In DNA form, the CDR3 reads TGCAGTGCTAGAGGACCCCCCGAAACTAGCGGGGGCGGCAATGAGCAGTTCTTC.

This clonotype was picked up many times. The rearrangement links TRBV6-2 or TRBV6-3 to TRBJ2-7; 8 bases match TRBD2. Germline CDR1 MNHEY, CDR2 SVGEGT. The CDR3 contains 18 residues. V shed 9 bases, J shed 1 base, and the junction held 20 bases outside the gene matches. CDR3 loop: CASGTLASGGKSSYEQYF. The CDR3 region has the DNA TGTGCCAGTGGTACCTTGGCCTCGGGGGGGAAGTCATCCTACGAGCAGTACTTC.

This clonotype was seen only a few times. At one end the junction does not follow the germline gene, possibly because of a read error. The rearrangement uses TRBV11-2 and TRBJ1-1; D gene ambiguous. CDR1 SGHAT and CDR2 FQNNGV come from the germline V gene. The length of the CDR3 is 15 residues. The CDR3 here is CASSLAMEMNTEASF. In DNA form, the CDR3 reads TGTGCCAGCAGCTTAGCGATGGAAATGAACACTGAAGCTTCCTTT.

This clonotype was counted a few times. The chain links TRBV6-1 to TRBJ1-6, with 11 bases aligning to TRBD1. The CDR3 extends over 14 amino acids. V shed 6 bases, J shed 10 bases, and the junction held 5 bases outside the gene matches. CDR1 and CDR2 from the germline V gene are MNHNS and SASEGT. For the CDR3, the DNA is TGTGCCAGCAGGTGGGACAGGGGGTCGTCACCCCTCCACTTT. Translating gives CASRWDRGSSPLHF.

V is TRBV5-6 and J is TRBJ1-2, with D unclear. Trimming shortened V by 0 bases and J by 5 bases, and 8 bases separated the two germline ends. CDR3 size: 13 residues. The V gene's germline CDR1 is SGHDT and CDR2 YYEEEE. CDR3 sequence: CASSLAQTYGYTF. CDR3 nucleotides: TGTGCCAGCAGCTTGGCACAGACGTATGGCTACACCTTC.

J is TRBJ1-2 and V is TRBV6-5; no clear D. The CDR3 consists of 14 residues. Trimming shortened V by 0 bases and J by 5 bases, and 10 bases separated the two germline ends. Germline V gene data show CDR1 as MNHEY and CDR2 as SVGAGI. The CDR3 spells CASSYSLSLYGYTF. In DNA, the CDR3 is TGTGCCAGCAGTTACTCACTCTCCCTATATGGCTACACCTTC.